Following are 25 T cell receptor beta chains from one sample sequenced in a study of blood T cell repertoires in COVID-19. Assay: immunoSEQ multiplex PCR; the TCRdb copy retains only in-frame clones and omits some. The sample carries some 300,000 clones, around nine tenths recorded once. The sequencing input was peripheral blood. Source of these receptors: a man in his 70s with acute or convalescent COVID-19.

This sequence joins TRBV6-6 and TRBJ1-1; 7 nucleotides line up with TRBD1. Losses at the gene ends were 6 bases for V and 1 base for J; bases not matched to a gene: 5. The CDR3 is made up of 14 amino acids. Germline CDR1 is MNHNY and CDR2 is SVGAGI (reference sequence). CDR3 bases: TGTGCCAGCAGGCCGGGACAGAGGAACACTGAAGCTTTCTTT. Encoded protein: CASRPGQRNTEAFF.

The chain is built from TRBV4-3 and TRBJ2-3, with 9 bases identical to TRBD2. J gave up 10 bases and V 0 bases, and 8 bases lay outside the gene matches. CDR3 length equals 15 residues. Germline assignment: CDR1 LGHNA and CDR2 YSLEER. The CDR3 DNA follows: TGCGCCAGCAGCCAAGAGGGACTAGCCTTGGCGGCGCAGTATTTT. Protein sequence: CASSQEGLALAAQYF.

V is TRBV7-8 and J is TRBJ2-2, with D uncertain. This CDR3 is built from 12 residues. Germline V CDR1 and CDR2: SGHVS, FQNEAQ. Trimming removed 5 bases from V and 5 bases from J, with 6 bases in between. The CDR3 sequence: CASSPATGELFF. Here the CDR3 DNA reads TGTGCCAGCAGCCCCGCGACCGGGGAGCTGTTTTTT.

The CDR3 reads CASSLTGTGFHVLTF. DNA of the CDR3: TGTGCCAGCTCACTCACCGGGACAGGCTTTCACGTCCTGACTTTC. The genes are TRBV18 and TRBJ2-6, with 8 nucleotides matching TRBD1. Germline V gives CDR1 KGHSH, CDR2 LQKENI. The J segment lost 11 bases and the V segment lost 4 bases, leaving 10 bases of the junction unmatched. This CDR3 comprises 15 residues.

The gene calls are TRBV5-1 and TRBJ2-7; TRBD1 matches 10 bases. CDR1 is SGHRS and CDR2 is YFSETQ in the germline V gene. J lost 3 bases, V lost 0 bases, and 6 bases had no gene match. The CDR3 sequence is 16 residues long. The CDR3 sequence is CASSLETGGASYEQYF. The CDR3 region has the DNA TGCGCCAGCAGCTTGGAGACAGGGGGCGCTAGCTACGAGCAGTACTTC.

The CDR3: CSASGQGGGNTIYF. CDR3 coding DNA: TGCAGCGCTTCGGGACAGGGAGGTGGAAACACCATATATTTT. This sequence joins TRBV29-1 and TRBJ1-3; 9 nucleotides match TRBD1. The CDR3 spans 14 residues. V lost 7 bases and J lost 3; bases outside the gene matches: 7. Germline CDR1 SQVTM, CDR2 ANQGSEA.

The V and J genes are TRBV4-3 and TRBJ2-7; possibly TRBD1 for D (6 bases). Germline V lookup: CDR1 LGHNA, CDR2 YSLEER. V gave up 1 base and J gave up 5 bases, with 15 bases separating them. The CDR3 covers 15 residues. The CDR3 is CASSQAASGDHEQYF. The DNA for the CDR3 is TGCGCCAGCAGCCAAGCGGCCTCAGGGGACCACGAGCAGTACTTC.

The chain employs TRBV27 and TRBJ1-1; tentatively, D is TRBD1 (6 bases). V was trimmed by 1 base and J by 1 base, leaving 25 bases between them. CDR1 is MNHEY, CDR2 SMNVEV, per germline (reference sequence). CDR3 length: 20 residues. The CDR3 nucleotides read TGTGCCAGCAGTTTATGGGTTCTGCCCCGGGGGGGGCAGGGGAACACTGAAGCTTTCTTT. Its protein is CASSLWVLPRGGQGNTEAFF.

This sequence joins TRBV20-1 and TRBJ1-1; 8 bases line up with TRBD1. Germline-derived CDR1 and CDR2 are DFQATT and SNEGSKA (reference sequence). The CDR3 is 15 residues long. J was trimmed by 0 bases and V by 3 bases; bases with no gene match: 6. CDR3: CSASGWTGMNTEAFF. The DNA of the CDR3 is TGCAGTGCTAGTGGCTGGACAGGGATGAACACTGAAGCTTTCTTT.

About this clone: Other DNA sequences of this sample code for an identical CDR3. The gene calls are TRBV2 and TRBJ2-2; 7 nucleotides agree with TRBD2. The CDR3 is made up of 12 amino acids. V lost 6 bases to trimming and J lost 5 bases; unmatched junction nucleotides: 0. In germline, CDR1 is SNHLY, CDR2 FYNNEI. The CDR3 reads CASRRETGELFF. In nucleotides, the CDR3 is TGTGCCAGCAGGCGGGAGACCGGGGAGCTGTTTTTT.

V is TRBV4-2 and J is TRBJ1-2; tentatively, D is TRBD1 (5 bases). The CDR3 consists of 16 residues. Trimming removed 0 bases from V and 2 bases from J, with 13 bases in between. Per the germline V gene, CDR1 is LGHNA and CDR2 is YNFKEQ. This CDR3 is CASSQDSTGTNYGYTF. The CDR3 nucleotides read TGTGCCAGCAGCCAAGATTCCACAGGTACAAACTATGGCTACACCTTC.

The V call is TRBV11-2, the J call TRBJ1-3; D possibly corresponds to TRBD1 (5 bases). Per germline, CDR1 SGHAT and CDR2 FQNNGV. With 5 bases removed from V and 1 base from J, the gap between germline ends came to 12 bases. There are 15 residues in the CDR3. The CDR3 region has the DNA TGTGCCAGCAGCAGTTGGGGGAGGTCTGGAAACACCATATATTTT. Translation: CASSSWGRSGNTIYF.

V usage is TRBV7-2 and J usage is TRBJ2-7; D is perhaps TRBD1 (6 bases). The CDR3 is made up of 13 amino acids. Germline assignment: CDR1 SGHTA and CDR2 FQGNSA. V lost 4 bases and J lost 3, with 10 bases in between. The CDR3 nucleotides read TGTGCCAGCAGCTGGACAGATCGCTACGAGCAGTACTTC. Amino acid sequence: CASSWTDRYEQYF.

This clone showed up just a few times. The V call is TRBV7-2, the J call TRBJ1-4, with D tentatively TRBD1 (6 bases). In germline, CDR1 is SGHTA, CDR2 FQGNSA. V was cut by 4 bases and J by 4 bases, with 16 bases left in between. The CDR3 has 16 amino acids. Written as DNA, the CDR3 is TGTGCCAGCAGCTCCGTGGTGACAGGATTTAATGAAAAACTGTTTTTT. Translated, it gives CASSSVVTGFNEKLFF.

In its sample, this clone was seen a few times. CDR3 region: CSVVTSGGETQYF. CDR3 coding DNA: TGCAGCGTTGTAACGTCGGGAGGGGAGACCCAGTACTTC. The rearrangement joins TRBV29-1 to TRBJ2-5, with 8 bases identical to TRBD2. Germline CDR1 is SQVTM and CDR2 is ANQGSEA. This CDR3 has 13 amino acids. With V trimmed by 4 bases and J by 5 bases, 6 bases remained unmatched.

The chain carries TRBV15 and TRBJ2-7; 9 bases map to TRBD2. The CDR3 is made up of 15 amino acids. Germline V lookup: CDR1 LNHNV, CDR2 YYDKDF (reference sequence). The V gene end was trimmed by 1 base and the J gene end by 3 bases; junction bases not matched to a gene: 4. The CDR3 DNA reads TGTGCCACCAGCAGAGGGGCGGGGGGGAACTACGAGCAGTACTTC. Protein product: CATSRGAGGNYEQYF. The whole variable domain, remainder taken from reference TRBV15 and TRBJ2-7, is DAMVIQNPRYQVTQFGKPVTLSCSQTLNHNVMYWYQQKSSQAPKLLFHYYDKDFNNEADTPDNFQSRRPNTSFCFLDIRSPGLGDTAMYLCATSRGAGGNYEQYFGPGTRLTVT.

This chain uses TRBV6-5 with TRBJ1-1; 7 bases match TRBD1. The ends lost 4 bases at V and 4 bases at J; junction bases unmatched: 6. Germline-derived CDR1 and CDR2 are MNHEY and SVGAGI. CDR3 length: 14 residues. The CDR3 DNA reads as TGTGCCAGCAGTTTCGGGACAGACCTCACTGAAGCTTTCTTT. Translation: CASSFGTDLTEAFF.

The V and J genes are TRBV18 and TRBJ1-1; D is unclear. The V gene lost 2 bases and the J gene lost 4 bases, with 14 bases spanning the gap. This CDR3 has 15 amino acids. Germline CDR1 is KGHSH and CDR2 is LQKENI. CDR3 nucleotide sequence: TGTGCCAGCTCACCAGGGCAGGTAATAGGCACTGAAGCTTTCTTT. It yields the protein CASSPGQVIGTEAFF.

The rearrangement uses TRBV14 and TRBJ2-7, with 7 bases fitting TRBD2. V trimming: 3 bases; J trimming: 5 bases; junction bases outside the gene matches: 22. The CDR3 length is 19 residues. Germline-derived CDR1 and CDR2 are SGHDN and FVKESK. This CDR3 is CASSHHTRGYAGVNDEQYF. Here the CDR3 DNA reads TGTGCCAGCAGCCACCATACCCGAGGCTACGCGGGAGTCAATGACGAGCAGTACTTC.

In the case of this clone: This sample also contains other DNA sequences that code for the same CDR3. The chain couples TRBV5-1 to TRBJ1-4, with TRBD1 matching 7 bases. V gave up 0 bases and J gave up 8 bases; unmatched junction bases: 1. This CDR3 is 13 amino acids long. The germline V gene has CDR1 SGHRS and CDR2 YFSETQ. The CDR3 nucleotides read TGCGCCAGCAGCTTGGGACAGGGCGAAAAACTGTTTTTT. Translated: CASSLGQGEKLFF.

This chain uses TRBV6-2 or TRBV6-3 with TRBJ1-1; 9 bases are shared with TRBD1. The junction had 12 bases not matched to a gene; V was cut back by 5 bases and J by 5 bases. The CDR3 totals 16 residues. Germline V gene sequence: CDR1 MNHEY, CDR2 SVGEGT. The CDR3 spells CASSHARGQGRTEAFF. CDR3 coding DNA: TGTGCCAGCAGTCATGCAAGGGGACAGGGACGGACTGAAGCTTTCTTT.

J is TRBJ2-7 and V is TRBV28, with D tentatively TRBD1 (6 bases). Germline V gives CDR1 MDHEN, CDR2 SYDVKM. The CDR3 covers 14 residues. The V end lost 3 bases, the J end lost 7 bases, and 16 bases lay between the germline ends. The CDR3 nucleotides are TGTGCCAGCAGTTTTGCTGGGGGCGTTTGGGAGCAGTACTTC. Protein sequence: CASSFAGGVWEQYF. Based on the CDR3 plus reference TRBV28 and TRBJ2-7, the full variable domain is DVKVTQSSRYLVKRTGEKVFLECVQDMDHENMFWYRQDPGLGLRLIYFSYDVKMKEKGDIPEGYSVSREKKERFSLILESASTNQTSMYLCASSFAGGVWEQYFGPGTRLTVT.

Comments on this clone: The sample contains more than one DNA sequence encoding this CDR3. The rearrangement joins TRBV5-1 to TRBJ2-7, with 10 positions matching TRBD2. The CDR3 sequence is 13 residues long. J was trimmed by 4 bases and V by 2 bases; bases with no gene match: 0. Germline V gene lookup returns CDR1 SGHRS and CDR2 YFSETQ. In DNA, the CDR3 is TGCGCCAGCAGCTTACTAGCGGGGTACGAGCAGTACTTC. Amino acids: CASSLLAGYEQYF. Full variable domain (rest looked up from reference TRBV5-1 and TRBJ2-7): KAGVTQTPRYLIKTRGQQVTLSCSPISGHRSVSWYQQTPGQGLQFLFEYFSETQRNKGNFPGRFSGRQFSNSRSEMNVSTLELGDSALYLCASSLLAGYEQYFGPGTRLTVT.

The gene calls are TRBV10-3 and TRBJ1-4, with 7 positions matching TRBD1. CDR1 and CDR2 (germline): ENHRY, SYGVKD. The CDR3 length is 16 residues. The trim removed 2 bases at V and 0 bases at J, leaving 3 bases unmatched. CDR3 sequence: CAISEGTAATNEKLFF. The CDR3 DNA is TGTGCCATCAGTGAGGGGACAGCCGCAACTAATGAAAAACTGTTTTTT.

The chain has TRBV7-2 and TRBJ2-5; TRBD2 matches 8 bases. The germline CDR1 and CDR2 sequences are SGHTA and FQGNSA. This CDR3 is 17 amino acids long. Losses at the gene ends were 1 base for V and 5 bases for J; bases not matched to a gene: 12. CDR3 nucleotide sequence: TGTGCCAGCAGCTTAGTCTCCGGGAGGGCAGGTCTGGAGACCCAGTACTTC. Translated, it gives CASSLVSGRAGLETQYF.